Listed below are T cell receptor beta chains from one sample, sequenced in a study of blood T cells in healthy people across ages. One entry per CDR3 protein, called by TCRdb with MiXCR from the 5' RACE reads. There are about 1.8 million distinct CDR3 sequences in the sample; roughly 49% occur only once, and roughly 2% lies in the top ten. Sequenced: blood. The source of these receptors is a woman in her thirties or forties in good health. CDR3s include the opening cysteine and the closing phenylalanine or tryptophan.

>TRBJ1-4|TRBV6-1
CASSEAGTNEKLFF
>TRBJ2-7|TRBV6-2/TRBV6-3
CASRDPRPYEQYF
>TRBJ2-5|TRBV3-1
CASSQVPTGEQYF
>TRBJ2-3|TRBV6-1
CASIPNPWDRGATDTQYF
>TRBJ2-1|TRBV5-1
CASSLGLRAGASYNEQFF
>TRBJ2-5|TRBV28
CASSNPGAGGYQETQYF
>TRBJ2-7|TRBV29-1
CSVVETGSYEQYF
>TRBJ2-7|TRBV23-1
CASSQSYGRNSYEQYF
>TRBJ2-1|TRBV15
CATKLGAGRNEQFF
>TRBJ2-3|TRBV5-1
CASSGEGYTDTQYF
>TRBJ1-2|TRBV3-1
CASSQDLEVDYGYTF
>TRBJ1-5|TRBV20-1
CSVTQGALDQPQHF
>TRBJ2-3|TRBV20-1
CSARVAPSTDTQYF
>NA|TRBV7-9
CASTADRGRETQYF
>TRBJ2-7|TRBV24-1
CATSFQQSHEQYF
>TRBJ1-5|TRBV5-7
CASSKDHRDKGYSNQPQHF
>TRBJ1-5|TRBV4-2
CASSQDQVSNQPQHF
>TRBJ2-5|TRBV29-1
CSVGLAGGPVETQYF
>TRBJ2-3|TRBV6-5
CASSYSRRTEDYTDTQYF
>TRBJ2-7|TRBV5-1
CASSVGAGIEQYF
>TRBJ1-5|TRBV7-2
CASCDRGGDQPQHF
>NA|TRBV7-9
CASSLGRLVRGETQYF
>TRBJ2-7|TRBV27
CASSLGQDSHEQYF
>TRBJ2-7|TRBV25-1
CASTGGVGEQYF
>TRBJ2-5|TRBV12-3/TRBV12-4
CASSLDRTGETQYF
>NA|TRBV28
CASSLFGEGTYEQYF
>TRBJ1-2|TRBV14
CASSLQTGANYGYTF
>TRBJ2-1|TRBV20-1
CSASTSGGNYNEQFF
>TRBJ2-5|TRBV6-7
CASSYSLMRSRPAETQYF
>TRBJ2-1|TRBV13
CASSPAGRGHLSSYNEQFF
>TRBJ2-7|TRBV25-1
CASSDLGHKPYEQYF
>TRBJ2-7|TRBV6-2/TRBV6-3
CASSSPTRGRLYEQYF
>TRBJ2-7|TRBV5-1
CASSRASGRTTNYEQYF
>TRBJ1-1|TRBV12-3/TRBV12-4
CASIEGNTEAFF
>TRBJ2-1|TRBV7-2
CASSPPRPDNEQFF
>TRBJ2-5|TRBV7-2
CAGSFGAGKETQYF
>TRBJ2-5|TRBV7-2
CASSLDGHGASSPETQYF
>TRBJ1-6|TRBV15
CATSSPGGLNSPLHF
>TRBJ2-7|TRBV25-1
CASSTQGSSYEQYF
>TRBJ1-1|TRBV4-3
CASSQSRMNTEAFF
>TRBJ1-4|TRBV15
CATSRDQATNEKLFF
>TRBJ1-5|TRBV6-5
CASSYSRSIRPQHF
>TRBJ2-5|TRBV20-1
CSARDLPRGRETQYF
>TRBJ2-3|TRBV5-1
CASSLARTSGVTDTQYF
>TRBJ2-1|TRBV6-2/TRBV6-3
CASSYLRKTSSSSYNEQFF
>TRBJ2-5|TRBV7-3
CASSPSQGLETQYF
>TRBJ2-2|TRBV20-1
CSADLAGGPKTGELFF
>TRBJ2-3|TRBV3-1
CASSQGTTGDTQYF